This T cell receptor beta chain stems from a study of T cell responses to AZD1222 COVID-19 vaccine. At the level of the study: Second doses were pooled across both intervals (about 4 or about 12 weeks).

The CDR3 extends over 15 amino acids. The V gene's germline CDR1 is SGHRS and CDR2 YFSETQ. Trimming took 4 bases from V and 0 from J, leaving 13 bases between them. This clone showed up just a few times. Antigen unknown. Generated by immunoSEQ multiplex PCR, the TCRdb table keeps only in-frame clones and is missing some. The data contain roughly 130,000 clones, 70% to 90% of them singletons. Study-level points and caveats: The reported proportion of spike-specific TCRs targeting unmutated variant regions was nearly half. Only six or seven AZD1222 recipients tested seropositive at baseline. Distributed over spike, vaccine-associated CD4 TCRs predominated at 160-218 and 743-854.

The chain joins TRBV5-1 to TRBJ1-1; D might be TRBD1 (5 bases). The sequence was obtained from an adult in good health. This material consisted of peripheral blood, taken on day 0 of AZD1222 vaccination. The CDR3 sequence: CASSVRWGVNTEAFF. CDR3 nucleotide sequence: TGCGCCAGCAGCGTTAGATGGGGGGTGAACACTGAAGCTTTCTTT.